The subject of this entry is one T cell receptor (beta chain). The antigen is undetermined. It may be a read error: a sequence one base away is much more abundant. Unique molecular identifiers featured in how the TCRbeta library was prepared. TCRdb independently ran MiXCR on the PCR reads; one entry per CDR3 protein. The sample consists of fewer than 550,000 distinct CDR3 sequences, roughly a tenth of them appearing once. These data originate in a study of T-cell reconstitution after alpha-beta-depleted transplantation in children. General study findings and limits: Diversity and T-cell counts at one year after transplant derived mostly from new T cells. Surviving recipient T cells and intrathymic progenitors accounted for some patients' high TCRbeta diversity at day 60.

Sequencing used PBMCs, obtained before TCRalphabeta/CD19-depleted stem cell transplant. This TCR derives from a child under 10 years old with inherited bone marrow failure, due to receive a stem cell transplant.

DNA of the CDR3: TGTACCAGCAGCCAAGAATCCACGTATTACTACGAGCAGTACTTC. This gives the protein CTSSQESTYYYEQYF. The chain combines TRBV3-1 with TRBJ2-7; no definite D call. This CDR3 contains 15 residues. Germline V CDR1 and CDR2: LGHDT, YNNKEL (reference sequence).